This TCR beta chain was observed in a study of a mutant IDH1 vaccine in newly diagnosed glioma. Study at large: Of the patients given treatment, approximately 62% were male and about 38% were female, and a mean age of approximately 40 years was recorded.

Unmatched junction bases numbered 5, after V lost 3 bases and J lost 7 bases. The length of the CDR3 is 13 residues. Germline V CDR1 and CDR2: SQVTM, ANQGSEA. Some clones are missing from TCRdb's copy, which holds only in-frame ones; the method was immunoSEQ multiplex PCR. The repertoire holds 50,000 to 60,000 clones, with roughly 78% as singletons. Concerning this clone itself: What it binds is not known.

The time point was: week 5, during vaccination. A 20-mer mutant IDH1 peptide at 300 ug was injected subcutaneously with topical imiquimod. The sequenced sample was PBMCs, obtained from a glioma patient whose treatment included an IDH1 peptide vaccine. The sequence derives from a man in his fifties or sixties with glioma. The V call is TRBV29-1, the J call TRBJ2-1, with 8 positions matching TRBD2. CDR3 region: CSVEVAGPNEQFF. The DNA for the CDR3 is TGCAGCGTTGAGGTAGCGGGGCCAAATGAGCAGTTCTTC.